One and the same sample provided the 16 T cell receptor beta chains below, sequenced in a study. TCRdb used MiXCR to reprocess the 5' RACE reads, holding one entry per CDR3 protein. The data show some 44,000 distinct CDR3 sequences, with approximately 28% seen just once and approximately 4.1% held by the top ten. The sequenced sample was tumor-infiltrating memory CD4+ T cells sorted from the breast tumor. The subset was: memory CD4+ T cells, CD4+CD45RO+CD25-. Receptor source: a female donor with breast cancer.

CDR3 DNA sequence: TGTGCCAGCAGCTTAGGGGGGCGCTTCGAGCAGTACTTC. This codes for CASSLGGRFEQYF. The chain recombines TRBV7-2 with TRBJ2-7; D might be TRBD1 (6 bases). Trimming removed 1 base from V and 6 bases from J, with 10 bases in between. Germline CDR1 reads SGHTA; CDR2 reads FQGNSA. The CDR3 consists of 13 residues. The variable domain in full, completed from reference TRBV7-2 and TRBJ2-7, reads GAGVSQSPSNKVTEKGKDVELRCDPISGHTALYWYRQSLGQGLEFLIYFQGNSAPDKSGLPSDRFSAERTGGSVSTLTIQRTQQEDSAVYLCASSLGGRFEQYFGPGTRLTVT.

The chain employs TRBV6-2 or TRBV6-3 and TRBJ2-1; the match to TRBD2 covers 8 bases. Germline CDR1 MNHEY, CDR2 SVGEGT. This CDR3 contains 15 residues. After removal of 6 bases from V and 2 bases from J, the junction contained 6 bases not matched to a gene. DNA for the CDR3: TGTGCCAGCAGGTCTAACGGGAGGGCCTACAATGAGCAGTTCTTC. This gives the protein CASRSNGRAYNEQFF.

This clonotype has a single count. This CDR3 reads CASSLAGVLSGNTIYF. For the CDR3, the DNA is TGTGCCAGCAGCTTAGCGGGGGTTCTCTCTGGAAACACCATATATTTT. The chain joins TRBV7-2 to TRBJ1-3; D may be TRBD1 (5 bases). Trimming pared 0 bases from V and 0 bases from J, leaving 9 bases between. CDR1 is SGHTA and CDR2 is FQGNSA in the germline V gene. The CDR3 consists of 16 residues.

This clonotype has a handful of counts. A junction end diverges from the germline sequence, so it may reflect a read error. The V and J genes are TRBV19 and TRBJ2-1; no reliable D call. This CDR3 has 15 amino acids. Per the germline V gene, CDR1 is LNHDA and CDR2 is SQIVND (reference sequence). The CDR3 nucleotides read TGTGCCAGTAGTATTGATAGGAGCTCCTACAATGAGCGGTTCTTC. Translation: CASSIDRSSYNERFF.

The chain joins TRBV2 to TRBJ2-3, with TRBD2 identical over 8 bases. The J segment lost 6 bases and the V segment lost 10 bases, leaving 6 bases of the junction unmatched. The CDR3 totals 12 residues. Germline V CDR1 and CDR2: SNHLY, FYNNEI. CDR3 in amino acids: CATGAGVDTQYF. In nucleotides, the CDR3 is TGTGCCACCGGAGCGGGAGTGGATACGCAGTATTTT.

The V gene is TRBV5-1, the J gene TRBJ1-1; 10 nucleotides agree with TRBD1. Unmatched junction bases numbered 15, after V lost 4 bases and J lost 12 bases. This CDR3 comprises 15 residues. CDR1 and CDR2 (germline): SGHRS, YFSETQ. The CDR3 DNA reads as TGCGCCAGCAGCGTCGGCGGGACAGGGGACGCCCCGACTTTCTTT. Translating it yields CASSVGGTGDAPTFF.

This clonotype has more than one count but fewer than ten. V usage is TRBV12-3 or TRBV12-4 and J usage is TRBJ2-7, with 8 bases that match TRBD1. The CDR3 has 15 amino acids. Germline trimming cut 3 bases from V and 5 bases from J; bases unmatched to any gene: 9. The CDR3: CASSFLGQGFHEQYF. The CDR3 nucleotides read TGTGCCAGCAGTTTTCTCGGACAGGGTTTTCACGAGCAGTACTTC.

Concerning this clonotype itself: A read error is possible here, since a much larger clone lies one base away. The rearrangement links TRBV5-1 to TRBJ2-5, with D possibly being TRBD1 (5 bases). This CDR3 spans 13 amino acids. Trimming removed 10 bases from V and 2 bases from J, with 15 bases in between. CDR1 is SGHRS, CDR2 YFSETQ, per germline. The CDR3 sequence: CAGNQGSQETQYF. CDR3 DNA sequence: TGCGCCGGCAACCAGGGTAGTCAAGAGACCCAGTACTTC.

This clonotype has only a few counts. The chain joins TRBV28 to TRBJ1-6; D is perhaps TRBD1 (6 bases). V lost 4 bases and J lost 0, with 10 bases in between. Germline V CDR1 and CDR2: MDHEN, SYDVKM. There are 16 residues in the CDR3. In nucleotides, the CDR3 is TGTGCCAGCAGTTCATCGACAGGCTCCTATAATTCACCCCTCCACTTT. Translation: CASSSSTGSYNSPLHF. Full variable domain (remainder filled in from reference TRBV28 and TRBJ1-6): DVKVTQSSRYLVKRTGEKVFLECVQDMDHENMFWYRQDPGLGLRLIYFSYDVKMKEKGDIPEGYSVSREKKERFSLILESASTNQTSMYLCASSSSTGSYNSPLHFGNGTRLTVT.

This clonotype has only a few counts. J is TRBJ2-1 and V is TRBV5-1; D is unclear. The length of the CDR3 is 14 residues. The V gene lost 3 bases and the J gene lost 3 bases, with 10 bases spanning the gap. Germline lookup yields CDR1 SGHRS and CDR2 YFSETQ. CDR3 sequence: CASSSQLVYNEQFF. Here the CDR3 DNA reads TGCGCCAGCAGCTCCCAATTAGTCTACAATGAGCAGTTCTTC. The entire variable domain, with the rest obtained from reference TRBV5-1 and TRBJ2-1, is as follows: KAGVTQTPRYLIKTRGQQVTLSCSPISGHRSVSWYQQTPGQGLQFLFEYFSETQRNKGNFPGRFSGRQFSNSRSEMNVSTLELGDSALYLCASSSQLVYNEQFFGPGTRLTVL.

This chain links TRBV28 with TRBJ1-5; a possible D gene is TRBD1 (5 bases). The CDR3 is made up of 14 amino acids. Trimming shortened V by 2 bases and J by 4 bases, and 9 bases separated the two germline ends. Germline values: CDR1 MDHEN, CDR2 SYDVKM. CDR3 nucleotides: TGTGCCAGCAGTTTAGGGGGTGGGAATCAGCCCCAGCATTTT. Translating gives CASSLGGGNQPQHF.

This clonotype has at least ten counts. The chain combines TRBV4-1 with TRBJ2-7, with TRBD1 matching 8 bases. Losses at the gene ends were 1 base for V and 3 bases for J; bases not matched to a gene: 5. From germline, CDR1 is MGHRA and CDR2 YSYEKL. This CDR3 comprises 15 residues. The CDR3 is CASSQGQGAFYEQYF. The CDR3 DNA follows: TGCGCCAGCAGCCAAGGTCAGGGGGCCTTCTACGAGCAGTACTTC.

The CDR3 reads CASSSGQTGGYTF. In DNA form, the CDR3 reads TGTGCCAGCAGCTCGGGACAGACGGGGGGCTACACCTTC. The chain links TRBV5-6 to TRBJ1-2; 7 bases line up with TRBD1. Unmatched junction bases numbered 7, after V lost 3 bases and J lost 8 bases. This CDR3 has 13 residues. Germline V gives CDR1 SGHDT, CDR2 YYEEEE.

This clonotype showed up many times. The chain couples TRBV3-1 to TRBJ2-1, with D possibly matching TRBD1 (5 bases). The CDR3 runs to 15 residues. From germline, CDR1 is LGHDT and CDR2 YNNKEL (reference sequence). Deletions cut 4 bases from V and 6 bases from J, with 16 bases between. As DNA, the CDR3 is TGTGCCAGCAGCCCGGACACCCAAGGCCTCAATGAGCAGTTCTTC. It codes for CASSPDTQGLNEQFF.

The J gene is TRBJ2-7, the V gene TRBV12-3 or TRBV12-4; possibly TRBD1 for D (6 bases). The CDR3 runs to 12 residues. Deletions cut 3 bases from V and 6 bases from J, with 9 bases between. CDR3 DNA sequence: TGTGCCAGCAGTTTCGGACAGTTCGAGCAGTACTTC. Translation gives CASSFGQFEQYF.

This clonotype was observed at least ten times. CDR3 in amino acids: CASSAGVPSYNEQFF. The CDR3 bases are TGTGCCAGCAGCGCCGGGGTTCCCTCCTACAATGAGCAGTTCTTC. The chain is built from TRBV9 and TRBJ2-1; D possibly corresponds to TRBD2 (5 bases). The V gene lost 3 bases and the J gene lost 0 bases, with 10 bases spanning the gap. The CDR3 extends over 15 amino acids. The germline gives CDR1 SGDLS, CDR2 YYNGEE.